The 17 T cell receptor beta chains in this list originate from one sample, sequenced in a study of blood T cell repertoires in COVID-19. Clones were read by immunoSEQ multiplex PCR, and TCRdb kept only the in-frame ones, dropping some. The repertoire has over 450,000 clones, roughly 87% of them found once; the top ten carry 0.8% to 0.9%. The specimen was peripheral blood. Source of these receptors: a young man with COVID-19, enrolled during active disease.

This chain links TRBV7-8 with TRBJ1-4; 7 positions match TRBD1. Losses at the gene ends were 5 bases for V and 10 bases for J; bases not matched to a gene: 16. The CDR3 runs 16 residues. The V gene's germline CDR1 is SGHVS and CDR2 FQNEAQ. CDR3 amino acids: CASSRGDRPLEGKLFF. DNA for the CDR3: TGTGCCAGCAGCCGCGGGGACAGACCCCTTGAGGGAAAACTGTTTTTT.

V and J are TRBV3-1 (or the pseudogene TRBV3-2) and TRBJ1-1, with TRBD1 as a possible D gene (5 bases). The germline gives CDR1 LGHDT, CDR2 YNNKEL (reference sequence). The length of the CDR3 is 12 residues. Trimming shortened V by 2 bases and J by 10 bases, and 11 bases separated the two germline ends. The CDR3 DNA reads TGTGCCAGCAGCCAAAACGTGGGGGGAGCTTTCTTT. This sequence encodes CASSQNVGGAFF.

In DNA, the CDR3 is TGTGCCAGCAGCTTAGGAGCCGACAGGACTAATTCACCCCTCCACTTT. Translating it yields CASSLGADRTNSPLHF. The chain links TRBV11-2 to TRBJ1-6, with a weak D call TRBD1 (6 bases). The CDR3 runs to 16 residues. The V end was cut by 1 base, the J end by 6 bases, with 13 bases between. Germline assignment: CDR1 SGHAT and CDR2 FQNNGV.

This chain uses TRBV3-1 (or the pseudogene TRBV3-2) with TRBJ1-1; 10 bases align to TRBD1. Losses at the gene ends were 4 bases for V and 0 bases for J; bases not matched to a gene: 8. The CDR3 sequence is 17 residues long. CDR1 LGHDT and CDR2 YNNKEL come from the germline V gene (reference sequence). CDR3 in DNA: TGTGCCAGCAGCCCCGGGACAGGGGTGAGGCTGAACACTGAAGCTTTCTTT. Translating gives CASSPGTGVRLNTEAFF.

The rearrangement joins TRBV6-5 to TRBJ2-7, with 8 positions matching TRBD1. This CDR3 region has 14 residues. Trimming at V came to 8 bases and at J to 5 bases, leaving 11 bases not matched to a gene. The germline gives CDR1 MNHEY, CDR2 SVGAGI. DNA for the CDR3: TGTGCCAGCGTGGGGACAGGTCCCCAGCACGAGCAGTACTTC. Amino acid sequence: CASVGTGPQHEQYF.

This clone has more than one count but fewer than ten. This chain links TRBV5-4 with TRBJ2-7, with 9 bases identical to TRBD1. Trimming took 3 bases from V and 6 from J; bases not matched to a gene: 4. The germline gives CDR1 SGHNT, CDR2 YYREEE (reference sequence). This CDR3 has 13 residues. The CDR3 DNA sequence: TGTGCCAGCAGCTACGGACAGGGGCGCGAGCAGTACTTC. This sequence encodes CASSYGQGREQYF.

The chain recombines TRBV3-1 (or the pseudogene TRBV3-2) with TRBJ1-3; possible D gene TRBD1, 6 bases. Trimming pared 4 bases from V and 1 base from J, leaving 11 bases between. Per germline, CDR1 LGHDT and CDR2 YNNKEL (reference sequence). This CDR3 has 15 residues. The CDR3: CASSPGQRSGNTIYF. The CDR3, as DNA: TGTGCCAGCAGCCCGGGACAAAGATCTGGAAACACCATATATTTT.

With regard to this clone: Other DNA sequences from this sample encode an identical CDR3 as well. The CDR3 coding sequence is TGTGCCAGCAGTTACTCGGGGCGGATGAACACTGAAGCTTTCTTT. This codes for CASSYSGRMNTEAFF. The chain couples TRBV6-5 to TRBJ1-1, with a possible D match to TRBD1 (5 bases). CDR1 MNHEY and CDR2 SVGAGI come from the germline V gene. Trimming removed 0 bases at V and 0 bases at J, with 8 bases between. There are 15 residues in the CDR3.

The chain links TRBV18 to TRBJ1-5; 8 nucleotides line up with TRBD1. The CDR3 extends over 15 amino acids. CDR1 and CDR2 from the germline V gene are KGHSH and LQKENI. The trim removed 3 bases at V and 3 bases at J, leaving 4 bases unmatched. The CDR3 here is CASSPTGQVNQPQHF. The CDR3, as DNA: TGTGCCAGCTCACCTACGGGACAGGTCAATCAGCCCCAGCATTTT.

In its sample, this clone was seen a few times. The V call is TRBV29-1, the J call TRBJ1-1; a possible D gene is TRBD1 (6 bases). Germline V gene lookup returns CDR1 SQVTM and CDR2 ANQGSEA. Trimming stripped 0 bases from V and 4 bases from J, with 18 bases between. There are 16 residues in the CDR3. CDR3 in DNA: TGCAGCGTTGAAGAGGGGCTAGGGGGTAGGAGCACTGAAGCTTTCTTT. Translated, it gives CSVEEGLGGRSTEAFF.

This clone was seen once. J is TRBJ1-1 and V is TRBV4-1; D is perhaps TRBD1 (5 bases). Germline CDR1 MGHRA, CDR2 YSYEKL. V was pared by 3 bases and J by 0 bases, with 8 bases between. This CDR3 is built from 14 residues. CDR3 region: CASSQKQVNTEAFF. The CDR3 coding sequence is TGCGCCAGCAGCCAGAAACAGGTGAACACTGAAGCTTTCTTT.

The chain combines TRBV2 with TRBJ1-2, with D unclear. The V end lost 6 bases, the J end lost 5 bases, and 10 bases lay between the germline ends. Looked up from germline, CDR1 is SNHLY and CDR2 is FYNNEI. The CDR3 runs 12 residues. The CDR3 DNA is TGTGCCAGCAGCCGTAGCTCTTATGGCTACACCTTC. Protein product: CASSRSSYGYTF.

The rearrangement joins TRBV14 to TRBJ2-7; 12 nucleotides agree with TRBD2. Trimming removed 4 bases from V and 6 bases from J; junction bases left unmatched: 7. This CDR3 comprises 15 residues. The germline gives CDR1 SGHDN, CDR2 FVKESK. CDR3 residues: CASSPLTSGSGEQYF. CDR3 bases: TGTGCCAGCAGCCCCCTGACTAGCGGGAGCGGCGAGCAGTACTTC. The whole variable domain, filled in from reference TRBV14 and TRBJ2-7, reads EAGVTQFPSHSVIEKGQTVTLRCDPISGHDNLYWYRRVMGKEIKFLLHFVKESKQDESGMPNNRFLAERTGGTYSTLKVQPAELEDSGVYFCASSPLTSGSGEQYFGPGTRLTVT.

The rearrangement joins TRBV10-3 to TRBJ1-2; D is unclear. The V end lost 4 bases, the J end lost 2 bases, and 11 bases lay between the germline ends. The CDR3 loop spans 14 amino acids. Germline V gene data show CDR1 as ENHRY and CDR2 as SYGVKD. In nucleotides, the CDR3 is TGTGCCATCAGTGCCGGGGAAGGGAACTATGGCTACACCTTC. This sequence encodes CAISAGEGNYGYTF.

This chain uses TRBV19 with TRBJ1-2; TRBD1 matches 10 bases. Germline V gene lookup returns CDR1 LNHDA and CDR2 SQIVND (reference sequence). The J segment lost 8 bases and the V segment lost 4 bases, leaving 10 bases of the junction unmatched. The CDR3 totals 15 residues. DNA for the CDR3: TGTGCCAGTAGTAACCGGGACAGGGGACTAGGGGGCTACACCTTC. It translates to CASSNRDRGLGGYTF. The variable domain in full, completed from reference TRBV19 and TRBJ1-2, reads DGGITQSPKYLFRKEGQNVTLSCEQNLNHDAMYWYRQDPGQGLRLIYYSQIVNDFQKGDIAEGYSVSREKKESFPLTVTSAQKNPTAFYLCASSNRDRGLGGYTFGSGTRLTVV.

This rearrangement joins TRBV30 to TRBJ1-1, with a weak D call TRBD1 (5 bases). The germline CDR1 and CDR2 sequences are GTSNPN and SVGIG (reference sequence). The V and J ends lost 0 bases and 10 bases respectively, with 12 bases between them. This CDR3 is built from 12 residues. CDR3 nucleotides: TGTGCCTGGAGTGTACGGATGGGGGGAGCTTTCTTT. Amino acid sequence: CAWSVRMGGAFF.

The CDR3 coding sequence is TGTGCCAGCAGCTTGACCGGGACAGGGAGCTACGAGCAGTACTTC. It translates to CASSLTGTGSYEQYF. This chain uses TRBV7-9 with TRBJ2-7; 9 bases agree with TRBD1. This CDR3 comprises 15 residues. Per the germline V gene, CDR1 is SEHNR and CDR2 is FQNEAQ (reference sequence). The trim removed 3 bases at V and 3 bases at J, leaving 6 bases unmatched.